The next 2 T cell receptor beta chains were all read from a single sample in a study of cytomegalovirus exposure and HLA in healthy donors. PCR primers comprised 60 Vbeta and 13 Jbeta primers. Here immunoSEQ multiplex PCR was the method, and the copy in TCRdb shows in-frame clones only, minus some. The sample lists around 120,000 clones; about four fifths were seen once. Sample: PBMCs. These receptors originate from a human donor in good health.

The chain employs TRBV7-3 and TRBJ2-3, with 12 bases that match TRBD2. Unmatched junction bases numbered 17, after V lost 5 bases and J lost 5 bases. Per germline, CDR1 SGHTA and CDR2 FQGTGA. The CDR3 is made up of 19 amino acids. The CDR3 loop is CASSPAPKLAGGLEDTQYF. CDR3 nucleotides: TGTGCCAGCAGCCCCGCCCCCAAACTAGCGGGGGGTTTGGAAGATACGCAGTATTTT.

CDR3 protein: CASSLAGQGVYEQFF. The CDR3 DNA reads TGTGCCAGCAGCTTAGCGGGACAGGGGGTTTATGAGCAGTTCTTC. J is TRBJ2-1 and V is TRBV7-8; 11 bases map to TRBD1. The V gene's germline CDR1 is SGHVS and CDR2 FQNEAQ. The CDR3 length is 15 residues. V was pared by 0 bases and J by 8 bases, with 3 bases of the junction left unmatched.